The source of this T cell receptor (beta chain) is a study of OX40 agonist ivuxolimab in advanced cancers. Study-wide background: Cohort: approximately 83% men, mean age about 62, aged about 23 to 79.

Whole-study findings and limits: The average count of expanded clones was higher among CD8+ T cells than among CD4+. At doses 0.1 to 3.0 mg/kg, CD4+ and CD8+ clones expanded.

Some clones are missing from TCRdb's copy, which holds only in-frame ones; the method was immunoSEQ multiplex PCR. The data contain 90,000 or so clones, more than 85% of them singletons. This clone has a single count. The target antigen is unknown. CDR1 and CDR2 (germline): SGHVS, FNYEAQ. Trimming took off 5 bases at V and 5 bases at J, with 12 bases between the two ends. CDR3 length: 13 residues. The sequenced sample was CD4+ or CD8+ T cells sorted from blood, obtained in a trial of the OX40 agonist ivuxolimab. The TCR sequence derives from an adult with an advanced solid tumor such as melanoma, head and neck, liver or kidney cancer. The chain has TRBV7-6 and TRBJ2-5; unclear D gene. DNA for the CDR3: TGTGCCAGCAGCCCAAGGGTGGGGGAGACCCAGTACTTC. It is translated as CASSPRVGETQYF.